The source of this T cell receptor beta chain is a study of post-analysis software for immune sequencing data. Across the study: There were relapsing-remitting, secondary progressive and progressive-relapsing multiple sclerosis among the disease courses included. Findings of the study overall: Five or six TRBV segments, TRBV5-6, TRBV5-1 and TRBV20-1 among them, were found more frequent in patients than controls.

This clonotype was found a few times. What it binds is unknown. Germline V gene lookup returns CDR1 SGDLS and CDR2 YYNGEE. The CDR3 loop spans 12 amino acids. Unique molecular identifiers were carried by the TCR beta cDNA libraries. TCRdb ran MiXCR on the PCR reads and lists one entry per CDR3 protein. Of roughly 670,000 distinct CDR3 sequences listed, about 60% are singletons. The sample comprised blood. The chain joins TRBV9 to TRBJ2-4; no reliable D call. The DNA end is a closer match to TRBJ2-7, so the J assignment may be wrong. The clonotype originates from a girl aged 2 to 9 with multiple sclerosis. The DNA of the CDR3 is TGTGCCAGCAGCGTAGCTGATCACGAGCAGTACTTC. Amino acids: CASSVADHEQYF.